A single sample is the source of the 16 T cell receptor beta chains below, sequenced in a study of cytotoxic CD8 clonotypes in ibrutinib-treated CLL. TCRdb keeps only in-frame clones here, not all; method: immunoSEQ multiplex PCR. This sample has over 110,000 clones, with around 90% found just once. Material: PBMCs, obtained after 12 months of ibrutinib treatment. The receptors were gathered from a human donor with chronic lymphocytic leukemia.

The chain is built from TRBV10-3 and TRBJ2-7; possibly TRBD1 for D (6 bases). The CDR3 is 13 residues long. In germline, CDR1 is ENHRY, CDR2 SYGVKD. Trimming took 10 bases from V and 3 from J, leaving 16 bases between them. CDR3 in amino acids: CATIPGQSYEQYF. In nucleotides, the CDR3 is TGTGCCACCATCCCGGGACAAAGCTACGAGCAGTACTTC.

The J gene is TRBJ1-2, the V gene TRBV6-5; maybe TRBD1 (5 bases). Trimming removed 6 bases at V and 4 bases at J, with 15 bases between. The CDR3 sequence is 14 residues long. The germline gives CDR1 MNHEY, CDR2 SVGAGI. CDR3 protein: CASRPGPRGYGYTF. In DNA, the CDR3 is TGTGCCAGCAGGCCGGGACCGCGAGGCTATGGCTACACCTTC.

The chain has TRBV2 and TRBJ2-6, with D unresolved. Trimming pared 3 bases from V and 7 bases from J, leaving 7 bases between. This CDR3 has 13 residues. Germline CDR1 and CDR2: SNHLY and FYNNEI. CDR3 coding DNA: TGTGCCAGCAGTGAGGGTAATGCCAACGTCCTGACTTTC. Its translation: CASSEGNANVLTF.

J is TRBJ1-2 and V is TRBV28, with 10 bases lining up with TRBD1. CDR1 is MDHEN and CDR2 is SYDVKM in the germline V gene. With V trimmed by 4 bases and J by 7 bases, 6 bases remained unmatched. CDR3 size: 14 residues. CDR3 sequence: CASSSVGTGVGYTF. CDR3 nucleotide sequence: TGTGCCAGCAGTTCAGTCGGGACAGGGGTTGGCTACACCTTC.

This chain joins TRBV25-1 and TRBJ1-1; 7 bases fit TRBD1. Germline V lookup: CDR1 MGHDK, CDR2 SYGVNS. V lost 2 bases, J lost 1 base, and 10 bases stayed unmatched. CDR3 size: 17 residues. DNA of the CDR3: TGTGCCAGCAGTGAAAGCCCCCGGCAGGGGGGGAACACTGAAGCTTTCTTT. This codes for CASSESPRQGGNTEAFF.

V gene TRBV7-2 combines with J gene TRBJ2-7; D is ambiguous. The length of the CDR3 is 13 residues. Trimming took off 4 bases at V and 7 bases at J, with 14 bases between the two ends. The V gene's germline CDR1 is SGHTA and CDR2 FQGNSA. The CDR3 sequence is CASSWGGPREQYF. The CDR3, as DNA: TGTGCCAGCAGCTGGGGTGGGCCACGGGAGCAGTACTTC. Based on the CDR3 plus reference TRBV7-2 and TRBJ2-7, the full variable domain is GAGVSQSPSNKVTEKGKDVELRCDPISGHTALYWYRQSLGQGLEFLIYFQGNSAPDKSGLPSDRFSAERTGGSVSTLTIQRTQQEDSAVYLCASSWGGPREQYFGPGTRLTVT.

The genes are TRBV2 and TRBJ2-2, with D perhaps matching TRBD1 or TRBD2 (5 bases each). CDR3 length: 14 amino acids. Germline-derived CDR1 and CDR2 are SNHLY and FYNNEI. Deletions cut 6 bases from V and 6 bases from J, with 14 bases between. The CDR3 loop reads CASRQRDVPGELFF. The CDR3, as DNA: TGTGCCAGCAGGCAAAGGGACGTCCCCGGGGAGCTGTTTTTT.

The V call is TRBV15, the J call TRBJ1-3, with 8 bases identical to TRBD1. The ends lost 8 bases at V and 0 bases at J; junction bases unmatched: 6. The CDR3 covers 15 residues. The germline gives CDR1 LNHNV, CDR2 YYDKDF (reference sequence). CDR3: CATQTGTGSGNTIYF. In DNA form, the CDR3 reads TGTGCCACCCAAACCGGGACAGGCTCTGGAAACACCATATATTTT. Looking up the rest from reference TRBV15 and TRBJ1-3 gives the full variable domain: DAMVIQNPRYQVTQFGKPVTLSCSQTLNHNVMYWYQQKSSQAPKLLFHYYDKDFNNEADTPDNFQSRRPNTSFCFLDIRSPGLGDTAMYLCATQTGTGSGNTIYFGEGSWLTVV.

The V gene is TRBV14, the J gene TRBJ2-1; 7 nucleotides align to TRBD2. The V segment lost 0 bases and the J segment 4 bases; nucleotides outside the gene matches: 6. Germline CDR1 reads SGHDN; CDR2 reads FVKESK. The CDR3 is made up of 16 amino acids. The CDR3, as DNA: TGTGCCAGCAGCCAAGAGCGGGGGAAGGGGTACAATGAGCAGTTCTTC. It codes for CASSQERGKGYNEQFF.

The chain is built from TRBV19 and TRBJ2-1, with a possible D match to TRBD2 (5 bases). The CDR3 runs 13 residues. Per germline, CDR1 LNHDA and CDR2 SQIVND (reference sequence). Between the trimmed V and J ends, which lost 2 bases and 9 bases, there was a span of 11 bases. The CDR3 reads CASSISEGAEQFF. The CDR3 DNA is TGTGCCAGTAGTATAAGTGAGGGAGCTGAGCAGTTCTTC.

V gene TRBV19 combines with J gene TRBJ1-2; D possibly corresponds to TRBD1 (6 bases). The V and J ends lost 5 bases and 4 bases respectively, with 11 bases between them. This CDR3 comprises 13 residues. Germline CDR1 LNHDA, CDR2 SQIVND (reference sequence). The CDR3, as DNA: TGTGCCAGTAGTCTCAGGGGAATCTATGGCTACACCTTC. Residues: CASSLRGIYGYTF.

This chain links TRBV5-8 with TRBJ1-4; TRBD1 matches 7 bases. The CDR3 has 15 residues. Unmatched junction bases numbered 6, after V lost 2 bases and J lost 5 bases. The germline V gene encodes CDR1 SGHTS and CDR2 YDEGEE. CDR3: CASSFQTGLNEKLFF. The CDR3 DNA reads as TGTGCCAGCAGCTTCCAGACAGGGCTCAATGAAAAACTGTTTTTT.

The chain carries TRBV29-1 and TRBJ2-7; TRBD1 is a possible D gene (6 bases). CDR1 and CDR2 from the germline V gene are SQVTM and ANQGSEA. With 4 bases removed from V and 2 bases from J, the gap between germline ends came to 12 bases. The CDR3 extends over 13 amino acids. The CDR3 reads CSVGSGTTYEQYF. CDR3 DNA sequence: TGCAGCGTTGGTTCAGGGACAACCTACGAGCAGTACTTC.

The rearrangement joins TRBV27 to TRBJ2-5; 7 nucleotides align to TRBD2. The J segment lost 4 bases and the V segment lost 4 bases, leaving 9 bases of the junction unmatched. Germline CDR1 reads MNHEY; CDR2 reads SMNVEV (reference sequence). CDR3 size: 15 residues. The CDR3: CASSWGGRGVETQYF. Here the CDR3 DNA reads TGTGCCAGCAGTTGGGGCGGGAGAGGGGTAGAGACCCAGTACTTC.

DNA of the CDR3: TGTGCCAGCAGTGAGAGGGTTGAGCAGTTCTTC. Encoded protein: CASSERVEQFF. This sequence joins TRBV2 and TRBJ2-1; weak D call: TRBD2 (5 bases). Trimming pared 3 bases from V and 9 bases from J, leaving 6 bases between. CDR3 length: 11 amino acids. CDR1 and CDR2 from the germline V gene are SNHLY and FYNNEI.

In nucleotides, the CDR3 is TGTGCCAGCAGCATTAGCGGGGCCTACAATGAGCAGTTCTTC. Translated: CASSISGAYNEQFF. J is TRBJ2-1 and V is TRBV9, with 8 nucleotides matching TRBD2. After removal of 4 bases from V and 2 bases from J, the junction contained 2 bases not matched to a gene. CDR3 length equals 14 residues. The germline gives CDR1 SGDLS, CDR2 YYNGEE.